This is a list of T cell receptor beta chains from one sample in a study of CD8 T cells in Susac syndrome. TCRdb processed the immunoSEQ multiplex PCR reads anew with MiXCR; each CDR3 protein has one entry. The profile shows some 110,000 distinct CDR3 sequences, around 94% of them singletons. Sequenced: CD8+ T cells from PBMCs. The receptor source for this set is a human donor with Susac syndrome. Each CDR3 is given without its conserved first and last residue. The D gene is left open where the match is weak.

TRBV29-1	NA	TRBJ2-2	SVERGDSNTGELF
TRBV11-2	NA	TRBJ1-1	ASSLVGTGTEAF
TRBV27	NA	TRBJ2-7	ASSLGGYEQY
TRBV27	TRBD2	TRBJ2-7	ASSLGSGGYEQY
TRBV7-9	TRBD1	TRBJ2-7	ASSPKDRSSYEQY
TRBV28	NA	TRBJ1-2	ASSFRGTDGYT
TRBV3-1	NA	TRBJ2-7	ASSQGTNYEQY
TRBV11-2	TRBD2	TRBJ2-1	ASSPNAETSGHPEQF
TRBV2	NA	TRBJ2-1	ASLAAGMVNEQF
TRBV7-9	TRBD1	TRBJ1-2	ASSFTGGHYGYT
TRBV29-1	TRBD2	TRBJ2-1	SVVGGGALGEQF
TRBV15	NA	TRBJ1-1	ATSPTPVGTEAF
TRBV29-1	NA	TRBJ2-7	SGGGDGTSYEQY
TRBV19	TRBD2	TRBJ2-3	ASSTGTTPTDTQY
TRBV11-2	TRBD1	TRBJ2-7	ASSPKTGEYYEQY
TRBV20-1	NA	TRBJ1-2	SARDLQDSSYGYT
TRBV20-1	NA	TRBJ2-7	SARVRGGNHYEQY
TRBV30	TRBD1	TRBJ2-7	AWSLLMGQGYEQY
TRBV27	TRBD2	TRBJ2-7	ASSLLGRGDGIRQQY
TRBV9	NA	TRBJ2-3	ASSPLATDTQY
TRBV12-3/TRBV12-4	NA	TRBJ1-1	ASGDGVVTEAF
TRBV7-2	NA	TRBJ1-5	ASSLRSGTFNQPQH
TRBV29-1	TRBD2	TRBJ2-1	SAPFGQREGEQF
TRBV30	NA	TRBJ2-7	AWSVPRTDYGEQY
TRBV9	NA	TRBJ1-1	ASSGGRPGAF
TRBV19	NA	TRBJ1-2	ASSHGTNYGYT
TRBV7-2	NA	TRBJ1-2	ASSLGQLGYT
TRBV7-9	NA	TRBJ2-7	ASSSGGGEQY
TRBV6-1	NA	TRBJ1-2	ASTNWDGILNYGYT
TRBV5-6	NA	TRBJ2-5	ASSYGSQETQY
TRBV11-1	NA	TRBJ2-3	ASSRLRGLTTDTQY
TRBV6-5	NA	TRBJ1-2	ASSSTGTPPSGYT
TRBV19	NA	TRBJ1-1	ASRRGTEAF
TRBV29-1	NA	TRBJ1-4	SASGPGDEKLF
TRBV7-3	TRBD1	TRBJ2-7	ASSPSGGSPYEQY
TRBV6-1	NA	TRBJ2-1	ASSGGPSGSYNEQF
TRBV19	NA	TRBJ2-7	ASSIGLGTYEQY
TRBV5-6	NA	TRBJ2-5	ASSETVQETQY
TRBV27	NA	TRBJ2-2	ASEPTPSTGELF
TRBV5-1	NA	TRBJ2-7	ASSLKGYEQY
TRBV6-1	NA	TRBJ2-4	ASSEFVEDSKNIQY
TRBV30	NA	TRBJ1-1	AWGRGDPTEAF
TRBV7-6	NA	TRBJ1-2	ASTPDLYGYT
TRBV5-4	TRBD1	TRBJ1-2	ASSLGQGAQNYGYT
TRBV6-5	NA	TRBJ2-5	ASTTQETQY
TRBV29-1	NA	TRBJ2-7	SVVTQNLYEQY
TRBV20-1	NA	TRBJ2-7	SAREGANEQY
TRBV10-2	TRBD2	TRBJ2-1	ASLAGDSYNEQF
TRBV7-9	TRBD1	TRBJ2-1	ASSLERYRDRANEQF
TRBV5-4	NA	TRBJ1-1	ASAPGRVTEVF
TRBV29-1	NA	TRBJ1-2	SVPTANYGYT
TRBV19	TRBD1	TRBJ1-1	ASRETGATEAF